The 14 T cell receptor beta chains reported below all come from one sample, sequenced in a study of PD-1 blockade in classical Hodgkin lymphoma. Exposure to brentuximab vedotin varied, and each patient had relapsed following autologous stem cell transplantation. Method: immunoSEQ multiplex PCR; TCRdb's copy keeps in-frame clones and lacks some. The repertoire holds 40,000 to 45,000 clones, with approximately 70% as singletons. The sequencing here drew on peripheral blood mononuclear cells (PBMCs), taken before the second cycle of nivolumab. These receptors were collected from a human donor with classical Hodgkin lymphoma.

The CDR3 DNA follows: TGCGCCAGCAGCTTACGACTAGCAGTCGAAGAGACCCAGTACTTC. Protein sequence: CASSLRLAVEETQYF. V usage is TRBV5-1 and J usage is TRBJ2-5; 7 nucleotides agree with TRBD2. CDR3 length: 15 amino acids. V shed 2 bases, J shed 3 bases, and the junction held 7 bases outside the gene matches. In germline, CDR1 is SGHRS, CDR2 YFSETQ.

The rearrangement joins TRBV4-3 to TRBJ1-1; 7 nucleotides align to TRBD1. The V gene's germline CDR1 is LGHNA and CDR2 YSLEER. Unmatched junction bases numbered 7, after V lost 4 bases and J lost 5 bases. This CDR3 region has 14 residues. CDR3 region: CASSPGKTGTEAFF. CDR3 DNA sequence: TGCGCCAGCAGCCCCGGAAAGACAGGGACTGAAGCTTTCTTT.

The V call is TRBV7-6, the J call TRBJ1-1, with 12 bases that match TRBD1. Trimming took 5 bases from V and 4 from J; bases not matched to a gene: 8. Per the germline V gene, CDR1 is SGHVS and CDR2 is FNYEAQ. CDR3 size: 16 residues. The CDR3 spells CASSPGTGGFITEAFF. The CDR3 nucleotides read TGTGCCAGCAGCCCCGGGACAGGGGGCTTCATCACTGAAGCTTTCTTT.

The V and J genes are TRBV27 and TRBJ2-1; D perhaps matches TRBD2 (5 bases). This CDR3 is built from 14 residues. Germline assignment: CDR1 MNHEY and CDR2 SMNVEV (reference sequence). Trimming left V 4 bases short and J 5 bases short, with 12 bases between. CDR3 sequence reads: CASSWYREHNEQFF. The CDR3 nucleotides are TGTGCCAGCAGTTGGTACCGGGAACACAATGAGCAGTTCTTC.

This clone was counted a single time. V usage is TRBV29-1 and J usage is TRBJ2-6; 7 positions match TRBD1. Looked up from germline, CDR1 is SQVTM and CDR2 is ANQGSEA. There are 17 residues in the CDR3. The junction had 12 bases not matched to a gene; V was cut back by 5 bases and J by 2 bases. The CDR3 region has the DNA TGCAGCGTTCGAGGTGTCAGGGGGTCTCCTGGGGCCAACGTCCTGACTTTC. Translating it yields CSVRGVRGSPGANVLTF.

The V and J genes are TRBV13 and TRBJ1-5; a possible D gene is TRBD1 (6 bases). Germline V gene lookup returns CDR1 PRHDT and CDR2 FYEKMQ (reference sequence). V was shortened by 0 bases and J by 2 bases, with 8 bases between the two germline ends. CDR3 length: 15 amino acids. CDR3 amino acids: CASSLGRGGNQPQHF. DNA for the CDR3: TGTGCCAGCAGCTTAGGCAGGGGAGGCAATCAGCCCCAGCATTTT.

This chain uses TRBV9 with TRBJ2-1; D unresolved. The V gene lost 4 bases and the J gene lost 15 bases, with 20 bases spanning the gap. The germline V gene encodes CDR1 SGDLS and CDR2 YYNGEE. The CDR3 sequence is 13 residues long. In DNA, the CDR3 is TGTGCCAGCAGCCTCTCCAATACCCAGGACCCGTTCTTC. Its protein is CASSLSNTQDPFF.

V gene TRBV6-6 combines with J gene TRBJ1-3, with a weak D call TRBD1 (5 bases). This CDR3 is 15 amino acids long. Germline loops: CDR1 MNHNY, CDR2 SVGAGI (reference sequence). Deletions cut 7 bases from V and 0 bases from J, with 13 bases between. In DNA form, the CDR3 reads TGTGCCAGCACCCGATCTCAGGGCTCTGGAAACACCATATATTTT. Protein: CASTRSQGSGNTIYF.

This sequence joins TRBV9 and TRBJ2-7; 7 bases are shared with TRBD1. J lost 1 base, V lost 5 bases, and 6 bases had no gene match. The germline gives CDR1 SGDLS, CDR2 YYNGEE. CDR3 length equals 14 residues. This CDR3 is CASSKPGQSYEQYF. The CDR3 DNA sequence: TGTGCCAGCAGTAAGCCGGGACAGTCCTACGAGCAGTACTTC.

This clone occurred once. The gene calls are TRBV7-3 and TRBJ1-6; TRBD1 aligns across 9 bases. V shed 5 bases and J 7 bases; nucleotides not matched to a gene: 3. The CDR3 is 14 residues long. Per the germline V gene, CDR1 is SGHTA and CDR2 is FQGTGA. CDR3 bases: TGTGCCAGCAGCCCTGGACAGGGGAATTCACCCCTCCACTTT. Translation gives CASSPGQGNSPLHF.

The gene calls are TRBV6-1 and TRBJ2-1; unclear D gene. Germline V CDR1 and CDR2: MNHNS, SASEGT. V was shortened by 7 bases and J by 3 bases, with 10 bases between the two germline ends. This CDR3 contains 13 residues. CDR3 nucleotides: TGTGCCAGCATCAAAGAGCACTACAATGAGCAGTTCTTC. Translation: CASIKEHYNEQFF.

The chain has TRBV30 and TRBJ1-2; the D is unclear. Trimming stripped 4 bases from V and 5 bases from J, with 17 bases between. The CDR3 totals 14 residues. Germline CDR1 reads GTSNPN; CDR2 reads SVGIG (reference sequence). The CDR3 here is CAWIDPTLLYGYTF. The CDR3 region has the DNA TGTGCCTGGATTGATCCGACCCTGTTATATGGCTACACCTTC.

The chain carries TRBV6-5 and TRBJ1-1, with a possible D match to TRBD1 (6 bases). The V end was cut by 8 bases, the J end by 3 bases, with 16 bases between. This CDR3 contains 14 residues. Germline V gene sequence: CDR1 MNHEY, CDR2 SVGAGI. The CDR3 DNA sequence: TGTGCCAGCGACCCTGGGGGGGGCCACACTGAAGCTTTCTTT. It specifies CASDPGGGHTEAFF.

The chain couples TRBV19 to TRBJ1-1; a possible D gene is TRBD1 (5 bases). Trimming took 3 bases from V and 4 from J, leaving 18 bases between them. The length of the CDR3 is 16 residues. Germline V gene lookup returns CDR1 LNHDA and CDR2 SQIVND (reference sequence). CDR3 sequence: CASSMGLLLRSTEAFF. Written as DNA, the CDR3 is TGTGCCAGTAGTATGGGACTCCTGTTACGCAGCACTGAAGCTTTCTTT.